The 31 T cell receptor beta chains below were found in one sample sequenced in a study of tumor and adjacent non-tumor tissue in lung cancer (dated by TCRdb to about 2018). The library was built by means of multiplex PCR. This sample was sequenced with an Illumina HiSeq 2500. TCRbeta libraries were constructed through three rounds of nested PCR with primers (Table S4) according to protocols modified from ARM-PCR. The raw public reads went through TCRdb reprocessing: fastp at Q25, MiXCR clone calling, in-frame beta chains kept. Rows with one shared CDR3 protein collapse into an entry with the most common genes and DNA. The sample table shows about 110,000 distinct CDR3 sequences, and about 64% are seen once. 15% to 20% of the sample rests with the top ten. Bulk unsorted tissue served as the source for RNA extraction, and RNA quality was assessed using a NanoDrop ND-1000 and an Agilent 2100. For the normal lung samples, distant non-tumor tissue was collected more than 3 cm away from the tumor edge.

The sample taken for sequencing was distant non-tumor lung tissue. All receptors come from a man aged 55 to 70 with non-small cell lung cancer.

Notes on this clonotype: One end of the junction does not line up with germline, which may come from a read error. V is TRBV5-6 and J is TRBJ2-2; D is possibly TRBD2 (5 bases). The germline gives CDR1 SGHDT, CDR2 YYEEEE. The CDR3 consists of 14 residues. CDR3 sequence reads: CASSDGPVDGELFF. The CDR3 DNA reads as TGTGCCAGCAGCGATGGTCCAGTTGACGGGGAACTGTTTTTT.

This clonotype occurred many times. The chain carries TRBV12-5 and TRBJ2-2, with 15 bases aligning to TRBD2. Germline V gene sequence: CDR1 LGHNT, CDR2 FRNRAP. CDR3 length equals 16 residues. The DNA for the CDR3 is TGTGCCAGGGGACTAGCGGGAGGTATTTTCGTCAGGGAGCTGTTTTTT. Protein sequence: CARGLAGGIFVRELFF.

CDR3 DNA sequence: TGCGCCAGCAGCTTAACGAGAAATGAAAAACTGTTTTTT. Its protein product is CASSLTRNEKLFF. The chain carries TRBV5-1 and TRBJ1-4; no definite D call. The CDR3 is 13 amino acids. Germline V gene sequence: CDR1 SGHRS, CDR2 YFSETQ. Trimming left V 2 bases short and J 5 bases short, with 7 bases between.

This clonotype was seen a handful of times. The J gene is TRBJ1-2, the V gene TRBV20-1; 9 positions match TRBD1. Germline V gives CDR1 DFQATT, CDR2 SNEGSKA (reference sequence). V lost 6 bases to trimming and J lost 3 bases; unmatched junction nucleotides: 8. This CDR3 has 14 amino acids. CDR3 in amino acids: CSALGQGDDYGYTF. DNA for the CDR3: TGCAGTGCATTGGGACAGGGTGATGACTATGGCTACACCTTC.

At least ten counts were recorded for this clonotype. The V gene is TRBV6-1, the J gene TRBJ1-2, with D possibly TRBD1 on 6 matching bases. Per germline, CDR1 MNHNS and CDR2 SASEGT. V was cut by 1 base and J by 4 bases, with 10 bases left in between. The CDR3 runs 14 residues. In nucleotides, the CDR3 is TGTGCCAGCAGTGAAGGGGGGGGGCTCTATGGCTACACCTTC. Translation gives CASSEGGGLYGYTF.

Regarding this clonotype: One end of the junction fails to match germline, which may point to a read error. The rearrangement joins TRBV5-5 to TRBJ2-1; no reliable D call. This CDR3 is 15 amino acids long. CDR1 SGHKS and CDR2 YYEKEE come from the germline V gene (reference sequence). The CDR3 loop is CGSTPLSAQYNEQFF. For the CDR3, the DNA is TGTGGCAGCACCCCCTTGTCCGCGCAGTACAATGAGCAGTTCTTC.

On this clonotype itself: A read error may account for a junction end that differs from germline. CDR3 amino acids: CAISEFSYNEQLF. CDR3 nucleotide sequence: TGTGCCATCAGTGAGTTCTCATACAATGAGCAGTTATTT. The chain couples TRBV10-3 to TRBJ2-1; D not resolved. The length of the CDR3 is 13 residues. Germline V gene data show CDR1 as ENHRY and CDR2 as SYGVKD.

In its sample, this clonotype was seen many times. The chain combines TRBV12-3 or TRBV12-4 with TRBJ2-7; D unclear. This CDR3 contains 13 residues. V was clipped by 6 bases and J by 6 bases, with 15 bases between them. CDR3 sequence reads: CASSHKRNREQYF. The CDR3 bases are TGTGCCAGCAGCCACAAGCGTAACCGCGAGCAGTACTTC.

This CDR3 is CASSVTGTSVSNEQFF. The CDR3 DNA reads TGCGCCAGCAGCGTCACCGGGACTAGCGTGAGCAATGAGCAGTTCTTC. The V call is TRBV5-1, the J call TRBJ2-1; 10 nucleotides agree with TRBD2. Germline CDR1 is SGHRS and CDR2 is YFSETQ. The CDR3 contains 16 residues. V gave up 4 bases and J gave up 6 bases; unmatched junction bases: 10.

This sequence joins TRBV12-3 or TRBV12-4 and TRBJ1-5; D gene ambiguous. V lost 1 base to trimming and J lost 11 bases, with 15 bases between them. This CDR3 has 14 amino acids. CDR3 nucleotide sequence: TGTGCCAGCAGTTTAGGGCCGACCTTCGGGGCCCAGCATTTT. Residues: CASSLGPTFGAQHF.

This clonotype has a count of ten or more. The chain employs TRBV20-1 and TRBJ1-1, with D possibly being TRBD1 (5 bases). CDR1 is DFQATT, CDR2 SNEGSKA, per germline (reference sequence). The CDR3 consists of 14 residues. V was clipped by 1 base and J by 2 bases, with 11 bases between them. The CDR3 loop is CSARVGEQNTEAFF. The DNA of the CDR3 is TGCAGTGCTAGAGTGGGGGAACAAAACACTGAAGCTTTCTTT.

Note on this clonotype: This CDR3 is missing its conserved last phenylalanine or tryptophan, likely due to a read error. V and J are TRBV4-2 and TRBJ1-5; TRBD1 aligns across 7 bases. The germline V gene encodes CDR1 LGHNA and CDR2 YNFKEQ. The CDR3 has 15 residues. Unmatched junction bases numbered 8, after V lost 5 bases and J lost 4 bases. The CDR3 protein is CASSANRGFNQPQHS. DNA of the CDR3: TGTGCCAGCAGCGCTAACAGGGGTTTTAATCAGCCCCAGCATTCT.

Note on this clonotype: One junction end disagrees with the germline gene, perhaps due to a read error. Here the CDR3 DNA reads TGTGCCAGTAGTTTAGCGCAATCCACCGGGGGGCTGTTTTTT. Protein: CASSLAQSTGGLFF. This sequence joins TRBV12-3 or TRBV12-4 and TRBJ2-2, with D possibly being TRBD2 (6 bases). The CDR3 totals 14 residues.

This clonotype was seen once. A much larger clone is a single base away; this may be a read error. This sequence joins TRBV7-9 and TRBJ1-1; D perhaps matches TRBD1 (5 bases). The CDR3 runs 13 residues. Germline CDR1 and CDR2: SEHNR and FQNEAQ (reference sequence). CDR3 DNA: TGTGCCTGCAGCTCCCAACAGGCCTCGGAGGCTTTCTTT. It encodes CACSSQQASEAFF.

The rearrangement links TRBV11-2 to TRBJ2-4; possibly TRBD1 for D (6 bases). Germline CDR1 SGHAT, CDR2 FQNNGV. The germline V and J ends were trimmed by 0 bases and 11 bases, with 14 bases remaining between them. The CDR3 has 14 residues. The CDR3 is CASSLETGMNVQYF. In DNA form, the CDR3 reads TGTGCCAGCAGCTTAGAAACAGGGATGAACGTTCAGTACTTC.

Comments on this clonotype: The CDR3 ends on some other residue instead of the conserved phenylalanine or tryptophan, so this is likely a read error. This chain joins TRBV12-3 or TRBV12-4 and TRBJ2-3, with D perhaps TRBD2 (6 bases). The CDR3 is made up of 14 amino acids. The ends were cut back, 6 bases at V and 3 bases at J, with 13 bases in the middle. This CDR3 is CASSQHGLTDTQYS. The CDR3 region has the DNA TGTGCCAGCAGCCAACATGGACTAACAGATACGCAGTATTCT.

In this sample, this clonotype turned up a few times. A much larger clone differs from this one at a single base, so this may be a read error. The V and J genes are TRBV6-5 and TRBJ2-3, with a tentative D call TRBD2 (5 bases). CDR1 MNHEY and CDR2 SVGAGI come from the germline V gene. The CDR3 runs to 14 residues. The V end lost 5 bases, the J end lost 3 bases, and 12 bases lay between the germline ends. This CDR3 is CASSRSRRTDTQYF. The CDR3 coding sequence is TGTGCCAGCAGTCGTAGCAGGAGGACAGATACGCAGTATTTT.

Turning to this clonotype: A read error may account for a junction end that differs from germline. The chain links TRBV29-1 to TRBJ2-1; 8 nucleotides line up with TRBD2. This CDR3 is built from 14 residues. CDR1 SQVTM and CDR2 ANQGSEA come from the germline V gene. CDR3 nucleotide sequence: TGTAGCGTTGATATCGCCGGACTAGCCACTGAACAGTTCTTC. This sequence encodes CSVDIAGLATEQFF.

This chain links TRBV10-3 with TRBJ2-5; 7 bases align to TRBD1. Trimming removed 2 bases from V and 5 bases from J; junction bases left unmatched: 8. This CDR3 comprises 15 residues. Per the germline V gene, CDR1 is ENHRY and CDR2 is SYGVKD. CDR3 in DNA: TGTGCCATCAGTGAGACCGGACAGGCTGGGGAGACCCAGTACTTC. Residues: CAISETGQAGETQYF.

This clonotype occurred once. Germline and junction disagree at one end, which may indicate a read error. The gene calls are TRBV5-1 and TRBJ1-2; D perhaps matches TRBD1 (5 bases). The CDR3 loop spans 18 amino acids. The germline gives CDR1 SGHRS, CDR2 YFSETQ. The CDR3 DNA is TGCGCCAGTAGCTTGTGGGGGAGCGACAGTTATCGAAACTATGGCTACACCTTC. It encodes CASSLWGSDSYRNYGYTF.

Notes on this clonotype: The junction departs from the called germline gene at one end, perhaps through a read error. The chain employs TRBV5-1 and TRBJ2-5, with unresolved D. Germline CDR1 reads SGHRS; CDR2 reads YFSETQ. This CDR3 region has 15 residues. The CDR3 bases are TGCGCCAGCAGTACCGCGAGCCTACGCCAAGGGACCCAGTACTTC. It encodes CASSTASLRQGTQYF.

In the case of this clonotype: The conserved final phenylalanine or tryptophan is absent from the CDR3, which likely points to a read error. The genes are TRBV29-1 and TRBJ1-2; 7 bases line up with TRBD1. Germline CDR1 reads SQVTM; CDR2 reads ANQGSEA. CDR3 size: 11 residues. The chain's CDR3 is CTVGEGAGYTY. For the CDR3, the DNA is TGCACCGTTGGGGAGGGGGCAGGCTACACCTAC.

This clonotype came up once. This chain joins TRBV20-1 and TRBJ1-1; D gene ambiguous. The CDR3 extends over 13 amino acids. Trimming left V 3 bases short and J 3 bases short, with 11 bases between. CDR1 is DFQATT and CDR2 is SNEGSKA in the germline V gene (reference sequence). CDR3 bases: TGCAGTGCTAGTGGGTGGTTGTACACTGAAGCTTTCTTT. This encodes CSASGWLYTEAFF.

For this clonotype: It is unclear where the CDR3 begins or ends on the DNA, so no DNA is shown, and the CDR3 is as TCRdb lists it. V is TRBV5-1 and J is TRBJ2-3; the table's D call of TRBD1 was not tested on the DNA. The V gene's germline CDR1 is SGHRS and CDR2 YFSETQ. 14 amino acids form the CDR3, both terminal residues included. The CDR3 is CASSFGTGTDTRYF.

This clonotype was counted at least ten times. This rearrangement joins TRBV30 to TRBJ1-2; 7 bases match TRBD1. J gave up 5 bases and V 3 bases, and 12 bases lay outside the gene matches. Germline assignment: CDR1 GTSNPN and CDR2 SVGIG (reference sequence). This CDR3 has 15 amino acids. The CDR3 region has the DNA TGTGCCTGGAGAGACCCCCGCGGGACAGTTTATGGCTACACCTTC. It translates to CAWRDPRGTVYGYTF.

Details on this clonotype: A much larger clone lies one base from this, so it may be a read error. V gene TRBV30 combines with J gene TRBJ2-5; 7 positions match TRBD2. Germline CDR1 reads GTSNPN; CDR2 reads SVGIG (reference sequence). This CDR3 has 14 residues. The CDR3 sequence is CAWSAPGGWEIQYF. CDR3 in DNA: TGTGCCTGGAGTGCCCCGGGAGGCTGGGAGATCCAGTACTTC. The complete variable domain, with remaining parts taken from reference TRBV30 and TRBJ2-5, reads SQTIHQWPATLVQPVGSPLSLECTVEGTSNPNLYWYRQAAGRGLQLLFYSVGIGQISSEVPQNLSASRPQDRQFILSSKKLLLSDSGFYLCAWSAPGGWEIQYFGPGTRLLVL.

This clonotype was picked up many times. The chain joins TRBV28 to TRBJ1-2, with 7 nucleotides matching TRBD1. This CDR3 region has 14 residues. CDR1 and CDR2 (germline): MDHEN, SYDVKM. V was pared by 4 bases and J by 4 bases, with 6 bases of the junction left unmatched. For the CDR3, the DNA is TGTGCCAGCAGTTCCTCAACAGGGGTCTATGGCTACACCTTC. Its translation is CASSSSTGVYGYTF.

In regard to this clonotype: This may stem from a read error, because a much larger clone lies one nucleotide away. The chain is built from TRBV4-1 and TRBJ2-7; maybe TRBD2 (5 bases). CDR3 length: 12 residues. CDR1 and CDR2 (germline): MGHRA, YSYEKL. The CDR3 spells CASSLRAGEQHF. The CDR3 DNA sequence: TGCGCCAGCAGCCTTAGGGCGGGCGAGCAGCACTTC.

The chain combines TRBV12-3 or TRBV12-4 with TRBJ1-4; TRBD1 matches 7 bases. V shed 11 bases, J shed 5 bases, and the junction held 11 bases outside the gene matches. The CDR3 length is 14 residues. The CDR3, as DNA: TGTGCCGGCGGTCGACAGGGTCGAAATGAAAAACTGTTTTTT. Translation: CAGGRQGRNEKLFF.

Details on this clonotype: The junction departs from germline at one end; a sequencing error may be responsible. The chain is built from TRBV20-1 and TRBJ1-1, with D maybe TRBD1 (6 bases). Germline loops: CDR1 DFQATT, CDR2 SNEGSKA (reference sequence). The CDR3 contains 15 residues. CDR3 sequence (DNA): TGCAGTGCTAGAGGTTGGCAGGGGACGAACGCTGAAGCTTTCTTT. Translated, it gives CSARGWQGTNAEAFF.

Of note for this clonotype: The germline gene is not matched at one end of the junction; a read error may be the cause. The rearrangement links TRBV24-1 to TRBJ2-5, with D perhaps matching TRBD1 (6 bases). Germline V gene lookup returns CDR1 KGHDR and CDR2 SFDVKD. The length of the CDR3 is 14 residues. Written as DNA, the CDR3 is TGTGCCGCCAGTGATGGGGGCAGGGAGAAGACCCAGTACTTC. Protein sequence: CAASDGGREKTQYF.